A single sample gave rise to the 16 T cell receptor beta chains below, sequenced in a study of shared clonotypes between healthy human individuals. CD45RO-negative, CCR7-positively selected cells formed the naive CD8 fraction, excluding terminally differentiated effector memory CD45RA+ cells. Repertoires were generated with immunoSEQ multiplex PCR, while TCRdb's copy carries only in-frame clones and drops some. The sample contains 1.5 million to 2.5 million clones, approximately 95% of which appear only once. Sequenced sample: naive CD8+ T cells sorted from blood. The origin of the receptors is a young man in good health.

The chain combines TRBV4-3 with TRBJ2-1; perhaps TRBD2 as D (6 bases). The germline V gene has CDR1 LGHNA and CDR2 YSLEER. The CDR3 covers 15 residues. The V end was cut by 3 bases, the J end by 0 bases, with 9 bases between. CDR3 nucleotide sequence: TGCGCCAGCAGCCATGATAGCGGCTCCTACAATGAGCAGTTCTTC. This encodes CASSHDSGSYNEQFF.

V gene TRBV6-1 combines with J gene TRBJ1-2, with D possibly being TRBD1 (5 bases). V was cut by 3 bases and J by 8 bases, with 13 bases left in between. The germline CDR1 and CDR2 sequences are MNHNS and SASEGT. The CDR3 totals 13 residues. In DNA form, the CDR3 reads TGTGCCAGCAGTGAGTCGTGGGGGACCGGCTACACCTTC. Translating it yields CASSESWGTGYTF.

This clone was found a few times. The same CDR3 also results from other DNA sequences found in this sample. In DNA form, the CDR3 reads TGCGCCAGCAGCCTTAACACCGGGGAGCTGTTTTTT. It is translated as CASSLNTGELFF. V gene TRBV4-1 combines with J gene TRBJ2-2; D is undetermined. Germline V gives CDR1 MGHRA, CDR2 YSYEKL. Trimming took off 4 bases at V and 2 bases at J, with 2 bases between the two ends. The CDR3 totals 12 residues.

This chain links TRBV28 with TRBJ1-6, with TRBD1 matching over 8 bases. J gave up 4 bases and V 3 bases, and 8 bases lay outside the gene matches. The CDR3 has 17 amino acids. From germline, CDR1 is MDHEN and CDR2 SYDVKM. In DNA form, the CDR3 reads TGTGCCAGCAGTTTTATGGGTCAGGGGGCTTATAATTCACCCCTCCACTTT. This gives the protein CASSFMGQGAYNSPLHF.

The genes are TRBV11-3 and TRBJ1-6; D remains ambiguous. The V gene's germline CDR1 is SGHNT and CDR2 YENEEA. The CDR3 loop spans 13 amino acids. V lost 1 base, J lost 9 bases, and 7 bases lay in between. This CDR3 reads CASSLVWGSPLHF. In nucleotides, the CDR3 is TGTGCCAGCAGCTTAGTGTGGGGTTCACCCCTCCACTTT. Using reference TRBV11-3 and TRBJ1-6 for the parts outside the CDR3, the full variable domain is EAGVVQSPRYKIIEKKQPVAFWCNPISGHNTLYWYLQNLGQGPELLIRYENEEAVDDSQLPKDRFSAERLKGVDSTLKIQPAELGDSAVYLCASSLVWGSPLHFGNGTRLTVT.

The chain couples TRBV7-6 to TRBJ1-2; 7 nucleotides line up with TRBD1. Unmatched junction bases numbered 6, after V lost 2 bases and J lost 6 bases. The germline V gene has CDR1 SGHVS and CDR2 FNYEAQ. This CDR3 contains 14 residues. CDR3 bases: TGTGCCAGCAGCTTAATCCCAGGGGGGGATGGCTACACCTTC. It codes for CASSLIPGGDGYTF.

The chain links TRBV19 to TRBJ2-7; D unresolved. The germline V gene encodes CDR1 LNHDA and CDR2 SQIVND (reference sequence). This CDR3 contains 14 residues. Trimming left V 9 bases short and J 2 bases short, with 17 bases between. CDR3 in amino acids: CASSLIDGTYEQYF. The CDR3 nucleotides read TGTGCCAGCAGCTTGATCGACGGAACCTACGAGCAGTACTTC.

This clone has just one count. This chain uses TRBV2 with TRBJ1-4; weak D call: TRBD1 (6 bases). Germline values: CDR1 SNHLY, CDR2 FYNNEI. Trimming stripped 0 bases from V and 2 bases from J, with 13 bases between. The CDR3 is 17 amino acids. DNA for the CDR3: TGTGCCAGCAGTGAAGCAGTTAGTCAGGGGACTAATGAAAAACTGTTTTTT. Translating gives CASSEAVSQGTNEKLFF.

This rearrangement joins TRBV25-1 to TRBJ1-6; D gene unclear. V was pared by 3 bases and J by 10 bases, with 4 bases between. This CDR3 comprises 11 residues. Germline CDR1 reads MGHDK; CDR2 reads SYGVNS. CDR3 coding DNA: TGTGCCAGCAGTGAGGCGTCACCCCTCCACTTT. The encoded protein is CASSEASPLHF. Drawing the rest from reference TRBV25-1 and TRBJ1-6, the complete variable domain is EADIYQTPRYLVIGTGKKITLECSQTMGHDKMYWYQQDPGMELHLIHYSYGVNSTEKGDLSSESTVSRIRTEHFPLTLESARPSHTSQYLCASSEASPLHFGNGTRLTVT.

The rearrangement links TRBV6-1 to TRBJ2-3; TRBD1 matches 11 bases. After removal of 1 base from V and 0 bases from J, the junction contained 0 bases not matched to a gene. CDR3 length equals 16 residues. The germline CDR1 and CDR2 sequences are MNHNS and SASEGT. CDR3 sequence reads: CASSEGTGGSTDTQYF. In nucleotides, the CDR3 is TGTGCCAGCAGTGAAGGGACAGGGGGCAGCACAGATACGCAGTATTTT.

The chain has TRBV5-6 and TRBJ1-2; unclear D gene. The CDR3 spans 14 residues. CDR1 and CDR2 from the germline V gene are SGHDT and YYEEEE. V dropped 0 bases and J dropped 8 bases, with 14 bases sitting between them. DNA of the CDR3: TGTGCCAGCAGCTTGGTGTCAGACATCTACGGCTACACCTTC. This sequence encodes CASSLVSDIYGYTF.

As DNA, the CDR3 is TGTGCCAGCAGCTTATCGGAACACCCGAACACCGGGGAGCTGTTTTTT. Translated, it gives CASSLSEHPNTGELFF. J is TRBJ2-2 and V is TRBV13; D is undetermined. The CDR3 runs to 16 residues. Deletions cut 2 bases from V and 0 bases from J, with 10 bases between. Per germline, CDR1 PRHDT and CDR2 FYEKMQ (reference sequence).

The gene calls are TRBV6-1 and TRBJ1-6; D not resolved. The germline V gene has CDR1 MNHNS and CDR2 SASEGT. This CDR3 contains 12 residues. Trimming shortened V by 4 bases and J by 8 bases, and 6 bases separated the two germline ends. The DNA of the CDR3 is TGTGCCAGCAGTGTTCGAGATTCACCCCTCCACTTT. This encodes CASSVRDSPLHF.

The chain carries TRBV7-3 and TRBJ1-6, with 7 bases aligning to TRBD1. Per germline, CDR1 SGHTA and CDR2 FQGTGA. Trimming cost V 5 bases and J 5 bases; bases outside gene matches: 6. This CDR3 has 15 amino acids. CDR3: CASSPGTEDNSPLHF. The CDR3 DNA follows: TGTGCCAGCAGCCCCGGGACAGAAGATAATTCACCCCTCCACTTT.

This clone has only one observation. The V gene is TRBV2, the J gene TRBJ2-2, with D uncertain. Germline V gives CDR1 SNHLY, CDR2 FYNNEI. V was cut by 4 bases and J by 5 bases, with 14 bases left in between. This CDR3 contains 15 residues. CDR3 residues: CASSAGKRPTGELFF. As DNA, the CDR3 is TGTGCCAGCAGTGCCGGAAAGAGGCCTACCGGGGAGCTGTTTTTT.

The rearrangement links TRBV4-2 to TRBJ2-3, with D possibly being TRBD2 (5 bases). The V gene lost 5 bases and the J gene lost 6 bases, with 9 bases spanning the gap. Germline CDR1 and CDR2: LGHNA and YNFKEQ. This CDR3 is 12 amino acids long. CDR3 loop: CASSFLADTQYF. CDR3 in DNA: TGTGCCAGCAGCTTTCTAGCTGATACGCAGTATTTT.